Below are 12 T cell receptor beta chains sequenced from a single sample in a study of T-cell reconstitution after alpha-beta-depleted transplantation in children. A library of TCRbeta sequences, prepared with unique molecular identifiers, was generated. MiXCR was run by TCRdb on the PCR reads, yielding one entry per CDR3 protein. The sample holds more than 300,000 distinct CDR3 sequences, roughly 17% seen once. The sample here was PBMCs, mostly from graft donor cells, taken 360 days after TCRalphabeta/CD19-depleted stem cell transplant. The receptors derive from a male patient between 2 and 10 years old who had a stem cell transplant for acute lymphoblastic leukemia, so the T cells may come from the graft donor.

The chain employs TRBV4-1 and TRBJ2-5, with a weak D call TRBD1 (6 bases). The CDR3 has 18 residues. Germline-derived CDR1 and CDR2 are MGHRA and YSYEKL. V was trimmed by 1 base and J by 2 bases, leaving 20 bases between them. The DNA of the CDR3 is TGCGCCAGCAGCCAAGGGGGGCTGAGGGCAGGGTGGCAAGAGACCCAGTACTTC. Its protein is CASSQGGLRAGWQETQYF.

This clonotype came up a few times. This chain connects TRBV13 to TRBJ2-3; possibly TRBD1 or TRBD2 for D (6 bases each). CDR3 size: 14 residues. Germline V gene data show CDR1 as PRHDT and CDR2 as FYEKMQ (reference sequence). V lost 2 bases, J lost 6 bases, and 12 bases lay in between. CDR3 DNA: TGTGCCAGCAGCTTACCAAGGGGGGCGGATACGCAGTATTTT. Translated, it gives CASSLPRGADTQYF.

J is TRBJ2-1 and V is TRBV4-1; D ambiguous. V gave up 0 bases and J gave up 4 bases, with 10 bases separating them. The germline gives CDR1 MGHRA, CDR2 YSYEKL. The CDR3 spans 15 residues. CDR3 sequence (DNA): TGCGCCAGCAGCCAAGATGATTACCTTTACAATGAGCAGTTCTTC. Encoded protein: CASSQDDYLYNEQFF.

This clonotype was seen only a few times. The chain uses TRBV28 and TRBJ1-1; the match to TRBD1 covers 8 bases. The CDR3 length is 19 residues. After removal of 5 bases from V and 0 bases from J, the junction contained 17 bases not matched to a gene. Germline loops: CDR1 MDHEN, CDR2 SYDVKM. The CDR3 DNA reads TGTGCCAGCAGTCCGTTGTTCGACAGGGGAGTCCTGGTGAACACTGAAGCTTTCTTT. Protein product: CASSPLFDRGVLVNTEAFF.

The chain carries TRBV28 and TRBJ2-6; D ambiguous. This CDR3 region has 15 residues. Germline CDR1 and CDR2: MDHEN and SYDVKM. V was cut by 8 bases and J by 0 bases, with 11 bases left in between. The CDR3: CASSESISGANVLTF. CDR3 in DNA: TGTGCCAGCTCGGAGTCGATCTCTGGGGCCAACGTCCTGACTTTC.

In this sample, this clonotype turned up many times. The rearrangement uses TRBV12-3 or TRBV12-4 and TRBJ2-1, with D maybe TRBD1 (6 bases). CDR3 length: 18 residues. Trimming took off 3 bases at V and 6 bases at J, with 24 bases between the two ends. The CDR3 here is CASSFYPGPTGSGNEQFF. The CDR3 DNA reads TGTGCCAGCAGTTTTTACCCCGGGCCTACAGGGTCTGGCAATGAGCAGTTCTTC.

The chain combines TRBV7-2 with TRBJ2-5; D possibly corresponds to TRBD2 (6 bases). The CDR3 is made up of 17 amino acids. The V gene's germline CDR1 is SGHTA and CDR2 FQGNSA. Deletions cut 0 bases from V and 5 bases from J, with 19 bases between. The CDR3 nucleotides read TGTGCCAGCAGCTTAGCGGGGGGTCCCTCGGGGAGGGAGACCCAGTACTTC. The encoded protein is CASSLAGGPSGRETQYF.

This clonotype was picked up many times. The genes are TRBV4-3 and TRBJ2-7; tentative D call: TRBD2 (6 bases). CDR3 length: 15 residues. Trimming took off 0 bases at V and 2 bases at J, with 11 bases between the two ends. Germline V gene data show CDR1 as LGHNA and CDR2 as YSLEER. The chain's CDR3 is CASSQDLAGPYEQYF. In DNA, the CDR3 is TGCGCCAGCAGCCAAGATTTGGCGGGGCCCTACGAGCAGTACTTC.

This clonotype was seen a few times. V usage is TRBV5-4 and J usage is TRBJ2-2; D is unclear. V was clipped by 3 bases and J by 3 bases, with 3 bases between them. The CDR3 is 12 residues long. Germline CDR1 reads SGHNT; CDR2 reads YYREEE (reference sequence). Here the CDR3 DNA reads TGTGCCAGCAGCTACGACACCGGGGAGCTGTTTTTT. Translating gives CASSYDTGELFF.

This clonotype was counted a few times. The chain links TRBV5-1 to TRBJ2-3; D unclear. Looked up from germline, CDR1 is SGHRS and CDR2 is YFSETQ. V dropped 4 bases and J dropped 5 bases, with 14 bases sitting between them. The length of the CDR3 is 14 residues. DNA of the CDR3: TGCGCCAGCAGCCTCCGCCGCGAGGAAGATACGCAGTATTTT. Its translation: CASSLRREEDTQYF.

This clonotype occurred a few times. CDR3 in amino acids: CASSPETSVQETQYF. The CDR3 nucleotides are TGTGCCAGCAGCCCCGAAACTAGCGTCCAAGAGACCCAGTACTTC. The chain couples TRBV7-2 to TRBJ2-5, with 7 nucleotides matching TRBD2. The V segment lost 5 bases and the J segment 1 base; nucleotides outside the gene matches: 7. Germline V gene lookup returns CDR1 SGHTA and CDR2 FQGNSA. The CDR3 extends over 15 amino acids.

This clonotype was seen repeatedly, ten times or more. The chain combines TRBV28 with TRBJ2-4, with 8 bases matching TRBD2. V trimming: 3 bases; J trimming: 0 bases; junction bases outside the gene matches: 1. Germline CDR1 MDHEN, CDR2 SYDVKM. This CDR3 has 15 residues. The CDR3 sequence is CASSFGRGAKNIQYF. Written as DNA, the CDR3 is TGTGCCAGCAGTTTCGGGAGGGGAGCCAAAAACATTCAGTACTTC.